This passage covers 25 T cell receptor beta chains from one sample sequenced in a study of CD4 T cells in relation to SARS-CoV-2 and coronaviruses. Unexposed donor CD4+ T cells date from about 2011-2018, before the COVID-19 pandemic. Repertoires were generated with immunoSEQ multiplex PCR, while TCRdb's copy carries only in-frame clones and drops some. The sample contains roughly 61,000 clones, 86% of which appear only once. Sequencing was done on a sample of memory CD4+ T cells from PBMCs. The receptors originated from a human donor in good health.

This chain joins TRBV2 and TRBJ2-2, with D perhaps TRBD1 (5 bases). This CDR3 is 16 amino acids long. Germline CDR1 SNHLY, CDR2 FYNNEI. The germline V and J ends were trimmed by 1 base and 4 bases, with 13 bases remaining between them. The chain's CDR3 is CASSEEPRVVTGELFF. CDR3 nucleotide sequence: TGTGCCAGCAGTGAAGAGCCCAGGGTGGTCACCGGGGAGCTGTTTTTT.

The chain joins TRBV7-2 to TRBJ2-1; 12 nucleotides match TRBD2. J gave up 6 bases and V 8 bases, and 8 bases lay outside the gene matches. Per germline, CDR1 SGHTA and CDR2 FQGNSA. The CDR3 is made up of 15 amino acids. Written as DNA, the CDR3 is TGTGCCAGCGGCGATCCGGGACTAGCGGGCAATGAGCAGTTCTTC. Encoded protein: CASGDPGLAGNEQFF.

The rearrangement joins TRBV29-1 to TRBJ1-2; weak D call: TRBD1 (5 bases). This CDR3 is 13 amino acids long. The germline V and J ends were trimmed by 6 bases and 4 bases, with 15 bases remaining between them. CDR1 SQVTM and CDR2 ANQGSEA come from the germline V gene. This chain's CDR3 is CSVPRDLGYGYTF. The CDR3 nucleotides are TGCAGCGTCCCCAGGGACCTAGGCTATGGCTACACCTTC.

This clone was found a few times. The chain couples TRBV19 to TRBJ1-5; D is perhaps TRBD1 (6 bases). The CDR3 sequence is 12 residues long. Trimming took off 6 bases at V and 11 bases at J, with 14 bases between the two ends. Germline V lookup: CDR1 LNHDA, CDR2 SQIVND (reference sequence). The CDR3 region has the DNA TGTGCCAGTAGCGCAGGGGTTTCAACCCAGCATTTT. This translates into CASSAGVSTQHF. Full variable domain (remainder filled in from reference TRBV19 and TRBJ1-5): DGGITQSPKYLFRKEGQNVTLSCEQNLNHDAMYWYRQDPGQGLRLIYYSQIVNDFQKGDIAEGYSVSREKKESFPLTVTSAQKNPTAFYLCASSAGVSTQHFGDGTRLSIL.

The chain recombines TRBV28 with TRBJ2-1; the match to TRBD2 covers 7 bases. The CDR3 runs to 15 residues. With V trimmed by 7 bases and J by 3 bases, 9 bases remained unmatched. Looked up from germline, CDR1 is MDHEN and CDR2 is SYDVKM. CDR3 DNA: TGTGCCAGCAACTCCGGGACTACGGGCTACAATGAGCAGTTCTTC. Encoded protein: CASNSGTTGYNEQFF.

The rearrangement joins TRBV6-5 to TRBJ2-5; possibly TRBD1 for D (5 bases). The CDR3 length is 15 residues. Germline CDR1 and CDR2: MNHEY and SVGAGI. V shed 2 bases and J shed 1 base, with 11 bases lying between them. CDR3 amino acids: CASSYQRTTQETQYF. The DNA for the CDR3 is TGTGCCAGCAGTTACCAGAGGACAACCCAAGAGACCCAGTACTTC.

The V gene is TRBV3-1 (or the pseudogene TRBV3-2), the J gene TRBJ1-5; D gene ambiguous. The V end was cut by 4 bases, the J end by 6 bases, with 16 bases between. From germline, CDR1 is LGHDT and CDR2 YNNKEL (reference sequence). This CDR3 has 15 residues. This chain's CDR3 is CASSRGELDTQPQHF. In DNA form, the CDR3 reads TGTGCCAGCAGCCGCGGTGAGTTGGATACTCAGCCCCAGCATTTT.

The V gene is TRBV6-5, the J gene TRBJ2-3; the D call may be TRBD1 or TRBD2 (5 bases each). Trimming stripped 4 bases from V and 7 bases from J, with 15 bases between. Germline V gene lookup returns CDR1 MNHEY and CDR2 SVGAGI. This CDR3 comprises 14 residues. This CDR3 is CASSSRDPKNTQYF. The DNA of the CDR3 is TGTGCCAGCAGTTCTCGGGACCCTAAAAATACGCAGTATTTT.

J is TRBJ2-4 and V is TRBV27, with 7 bases identical to TRBD1. The length of the CDR3 is 14 residues. Germline V CDR1 and CDR2: MNHEY, SMNVEV (reference sequence). V lost 3 bases and J lost 6; bases outside the gene matches: 5. CDR3 nucleotide sequence: TGTGCCAGCAGTTTTGGGGGACAGACAAACATTCAGTACTTC. It is translated as CASSFGGQTNIQYF.

V is TRBV28 and J is TRBJ2-7; TRBD1 aligns across 10 bases. The CDR3 is made up of 13 amino acids. Trimming removed 2 bases from V and 9 bases from J; junction bases left unmatched: 4. Per the germline V gene, CDR1 is MDHEN and CDR2 is SYDVKM. CDR3 residues: CASSLAGQGGQYF. The CDR3 bases are TGTGCCAGCAGTTTAGCCGGACAGGGGGGGCAGTACTTC.

The rearrangement joins TRBV28 to TRBJ2-7; 8 bases are shared with TRBD2. This CDR3 contains 16 residues. CDR1 and CDR2 from the germline V gene are MDHEN and SYDVKM. V lost 3 bases, J lost 2 bases, and 9 bases stayed unmatched. The CDR3 DNA sequence: TGTGCCAGCAGTTTTCCGCGGGGGGCAAGGGCCTACGAGCAGTACTTC. Translation: CASSFPRGARAYEQYF.

The chain combines TRBV28 with TRBJ1-5; D may be TRBD1 (5 bases). Germline V gene sequence: CDR1 MDHEN, CDR2 SYDVKM. V was shortened by 4 bases and J by 11 bases, with 12 bases between the two germline ends. The CDR3 is 12 amino acids. The CDR3 sequence is CASSSSMGAQHF. The CDR3 DNA is TGTGCCAGCAGTTCATCTATGGGGGCCCAGCATTTT.

This clone was seen only once. The rearrangement joins TRBV9 to TRBJ1-2, with D maybe TRBD1 (6 bases). Trimming pared 4 bases from V and 3 bases from J, leaving 10 bases between. Germline V gene data show CDR1 as SGDLS and CDR2 as YYNGEE. The CDR3 is 13 residues long. CDR3 amino acids: CASSSRTDYGYTF. The DNA of the CDR3 is TGTGCCAGCAGCTCCCGGACAGACTATGGCTACACCTTC.

The chain recombines TRBV5-1 with TRBJ2-7, with 8 bases identical to TRBD1. Per the germline V gene, CDR1 is SGHRS and CDR2 is YFSETQ. V trimming: 3 bases; J trimming: 6 bases; junction bases outside the gene matches: 11. The CDR3 spans 15 residues. The CDR3 loop reads CASSWGSTGGGEQYF. The CDR3 DNA sequence: TGCGCCAGCAGCTGGGGATCAACAGGGGGAGGCGAGCAGTACTTC.

The table lists this clone with a few counts. The genes are TRBV2 and TRBJ2-7; D is unresolved. The germline gives CDR1 SNHLY, CDR2 FYNNEI. The CDR3 contains 12 residues. Trimming shortened V by 2 bases and J by 3 bases, and 5 bases separated the two germline ends. CDR3 residues: CASSESSYEQYF. The CDR3 nucleotides read TGTGCCAGCAGTGAAAGCAGCTACGAGCAGTACTTC.

The chain employs TRBV27 and TRBJ2-7; 11 nucleotides match TRBD1. The J segment lost 3 bases and the V segment lost 7 bases, leaving 8 bases of the junction unmatched. Germline CDR1 and CDR2: MNHEY and SMNVEV (reference sequence). This CDR3 contains 15 residues. CDR3 loop: CASTTEGTGGYEQYF. The CDR3 bases are TGTGCCAGCACCACCGAGGGGACAGGGGGCTACGAGCAGTACTTC.

The genes are TRBV10-3 and TRBJ2-1, with D perhaps being TRBD1 or TRBD2 (6 bases each). V was clipped by 3 bases and J by 3 bases, with 12 bases between them. Germline V gives CDR1 ENHRY, CDR2 SYGVKD. The CDR3 runs 15 residues. Here the CDR3 DNA reads TGTGCCATCAGTGAAGGGGGGCGAGGCTACAATGAGCAGTTCTTC. It codes for CAISEGGRGYNEQFF.

The J gene is TRBJ2-1, the V gene TRBV14; 7 bases agree with TRBD2. Germline trimming cut 4 bases from V and 2 bases from J; bases unmatched to any gene: 8. This CDR3 spans 16 amino acids. CDR1 is SGHDN and CDR2 is FVKESK in the germline V gene. The CDR3 region is CASSPPLLAAYNEQFF. CDR3 DNA: TGTGCCAGCAGCCCACCCCTGCTAGCGGCCTACAATGAGCAGTTCTTC.

The rearrangement uses TRBV7-9 and TRBJ2-7; D possibly corresponds to TRBD1 (7 bases). V lost 8 bases and J lost 0, with 17 bases in between. The CDR3 is 15 amino acids. Germline-derived CDR1 and CDR2 are SEHNR and FQNEAQ (reference sequence). In DNA, the CDR3 is TGTGCCAGCCCCGGGGGACAGAGATGCTCCTACGAGCAGTACTTC. Encoded protein: CASPGGQRCSYEQYF.

The chain couples TRBV28 to TRBJ1-4; the D gene is possibly TRBD1 (5 bases). Trimming pared 1 base from V and 4 bases from J, leaving 13 bases between. The CDR3 is made up of 16 amino acids. Germline V gives CDR1 MDHEN, CDR2 SYDVKM. This CDR3 is CASSLSTGTFNEKLFF. CDR3 DNA: TGTGCCAGCAGTTTATCTACCGGGACCTTTAATGAAAAACTGTTTTTT.

This clone was observed once. The chain employs TRBV12-5 and TRBJ2-7; 7 positions agree with TRBD1. Germline V gene sequence: CDR1 LGHNT, CDR2 FRNRAP. The ends lost 2 bases at V and 4 bases at J; junction bases unmatched: 8. The CDR3 is 15 residues long. CDR3 in DNA: TGTGCTAGTGGTTTGTTAACAGGGGAAAGGTACGAGCAGTACTTC. Encoded protein: CASGLLTGERYEQYF.

The CDR3 nucleotides are TGTGCCAGCAGCTACGGACAGGCTGGGGGACTGTTTTTT. Translation gives CASSYGQAGGLFF. The chain links TRBV7-9 to TRBJ1-4, with 7 bases identical to TRBD1. Germline lookup yields CDR1 SEHNR and CDR2 FQNEAQ (reference sequence). The CDR3 is 13 residues long. Trimming at V came to 4 bases and at J to 13 bases, leaving 9 bases not matched to a gene. Full variable domain (outside the CDR3, taken from reference TRBV7-9 and TRBJ1-4): DTGVSQNPRHKITKRGQNVTFRCDPISEHNRLYWYRQTLGQGPEFLTYFQNEAQLEKSRLLSDRFSAERPKGSFSTLEIQRTEQGDSAMYLCASSYGQAGGLFFGSGTQLSVL.

This clone occurred a few times. The chain links TRBV23-1 to TRBJ2-3; TRBD2 agrees at 11 bases. TRBV23-1 is an ORF for which the function is uncertain. With 2 bases clipped from V and 1 base from J, the junction kept 14 bases outside the gene matches. CDR3 length: 20 residues. Written as DNA, the CDR3 is TGCGCCAGCAGTCAAAACTCCGGGACTAGCGGACTTATGCGCACAGATACGCAGTATTTT. Translating it yields CASSQNSGTSGLMRTDTQYF.

The CDR3 protein is CASSSWVSNEKLFF. In nucleotides, the CDR3 is TGTGCCAGCAGTTCCTGGGTGTCTAATGAAAAACTGTTTTTT. The chain recombines TRBV27 with TRBJ1-4; no clear D gene. The CDR3 has 14 amino acids. V lost 4 bases and J 3 bases, leaving 9 bases between the germline ends. Germline CDR1 MNHEY, CDR2 SMNVEV (reference sequence).

This clone appeared once. The rearrangement uses TRBV6-4 and TRBJ1-6, with a weak D call TRBD1 (5 bases). Between the trimmed V and J ends, which lost 5 bases and 1 base, there was a span of 15 bases. CDR3 size: 17 residues. Per the germline V gene, CDR1 is MRHNA and CDR2 is SNTAGT. The CDR3 DNA is TGTGCCAGCAGTACTCCAGGGCAGGCTTCCTATAATTCACCCCTCCACTTT. Translating gives CASSTPGQASYNSPLHF.